The 11 T cell receptor beta chains listed next were all sequenced from one sample in a study of human T cells and chemical hapten exposure (dated by TCRdb to 2020 to 2022). Libraries were prepared through RACE. Sequenced on a NextSeq 500. TCRdb trimmed public reads at Q25 via fastp, called clones via MiXCR and kept in-frame beta chains. Rows merge per CDR3 protein into single entries with the most common DNA and genes. This sample is represented by roughly 89,000 distinct CDR3 sequences; approximately 11% of them were singletons. Of the sample, 1% to 1.2% is held by the ten largest clones. In light of the paper, this sample's time point label describes: patch test 3, about 24 weeks after DPC sensitization. Reading the label with the study, this specimen's treatment or condition is: therapeutic diphenylcyclopropenone sensitization with weekly scalp DPC. The sample here was whole blood, taken in connection with sensitization to the hapten diphenylcyclopropenone (DPC). The receptors shown here come from a woman under 40 with alopecia areata. Some clones in this sample may be carry-over from other donors' samples.

There are a few counts of this clonotype. The chain couples TRBV27 to TRBJ1-6; 9 bases agree with TRBD1. The CDR3 spans 14 residues. Losses at the gene ends were 6 bases for V and 10 bases for J; bases not matched to a gene: 7. Germline V lookup: CDR1 MNHEY, CDR2 SMNVEV (reference sequence). This chain's CDR3 is CASRFGQGRSPLHF. In DNA form, the CDR3 reads TGTGCCAGCAGGTTTGGACAGGGGAGGTCACCCCTCCACTTT.

The table lists this clonotype with many counts. The V and J genes are TRBV12-3 or TRBV12-4 and TRBJ1-2, with 8 bases aligning to TRBD1. The V gene end was trimmed by 1 base and the J gene end by 4 bases; junction bases not matched to a gene: 2. The CDR3 loop spans 14 amino acids. The chain's CDR3 is CASSLGTGSYGYTF. In DNA, the CDR3 is TGTGCCAGCAGTTTAGGGACAGGGAGCTATGGCTACACCTTC.

This clonotype was found a few times. The gene calls are TRBV7-2 and TRBJ2-7; the D gene is possibly TRBD2 (6 bases). The CDR3 has 14 amino acids. Deletions cut 5 bases from V and 4 bases from J, with 15 bases between. Germline-derived CDR1 and CDR2 are SGHTA and FQGNSA. In DNA form, the CDR3 reads TGTGCCAGCAGCCCATCCGGAGGGGAGTACGAGCAGTACGTC. Its translation is CASSPSGGEYEQYV.

This clonotype occurred many times. The V and J genes are TRBV7-3 and TRBJ1-1, with a tentative D call TRBD1 (5 bases). V lost 6 bases and J 3 bases, leaving 11 bases between the germline ends. Germline values: CDR1 SGHTA, CDR2 FQGTGA. The CDR3 consists of 13 residues. The CDR3 loop is CASSTQGYTEAFF. The CDR3 DNA reads as TGTGCCAGCAGTACTCAGGGTTACACTGAAGCTTTCTTT.

This clonotype appeared many times. The chain combines TRBV20-1 with TRBJ2-7, with TRBD2 identical over 10 bases. This CDR3 comprises 13 residues. Trimming cost V 5 bases and J 3 bases; bases outside gene matches: 4. Germline V gene data show CDR1 as DFQATT and CDR2 as SNEGSKA (reference sequence). For the CDR3, the DNA is TGCAGTGCTTGGACTAGCGGCGACTACGAGCAGTACTTC. Its translation: CSAWTSGDYEQYF.

This clonotype was observed at least ten times. The chain carries TRBV3-1 and TRBJ1-2; D call uncertain. The CDR3 has 15 residues. Germline loops: CDR1 LGHDT, CDR2 YNNKEL (reference sequence). Trimming shortened V by 0 bases and J by 4 bases, and 12 bases separated the two germline ends. CDR3 DNA: TGTGCCAGCAGCCAAGATCAGGACGCTCGCTATGGCTACACCTTC. Residues: CASSQDQDARYGYTF.

Many counts were recorded for this clonotype. The rearrangement uses TRBV23-1 and TRBJ1-5, with 8 bases lining up with TRBD1. TRBV23-1 is an ORF for which the function is uncertain. With 7 bases clipped from V and 5 bases from J, the junction kept 7 bases outside the gene matches. The CDR3 is 14 residues long. The CDR3 nucleotides read TGCGCCAGCACCCCAGGGGGCGCCGATCAGCCCCAGCATTTT. Protein sequence: CASTPGGADQPQHF.

In its sample, this clonotype was seen many times. The chain is built from TRBV20-1 and TRBJ1-5, with 9 bases identical to TRBD1. This CDR3 contains 13 residues. Trimming at V came to 5 bases and at J to 7 bases, leaving 6 bases not matched to a gene. Per germline, CDR1 DFQATT and CDR2 SNEGSKA (reference sequence). The CDR3 loop reads CSAPGQGNQPQHF. CDR3 in DNA: TGCAGTGCTCCGGGACAGGGAAACCAGCCCCAGCATTTT.

This clonotype has ten or more counts. V usage is TRBV19 and J usage is TRBJ2-7, with D perhaps assigned TRBD1 or TRBD2 (5 bases each). V lost 10 bases and J 1 base, leaving 17 bases between the germline ends. CDR1 LNHDA and CDR2 SQIVND come from the germline V gene (reference sequence). CDR3 size: 14 residues. CDR3 in DNA: TGTGCCACCTCCCTGGGGCGGGCGTCCTACGAGCAGTACTTC. Encoded protein: CATSLGRASYEQYF.

CDR3 coding DNA: TGCGCCAGCAGCCCAGCAGGACCCGGCTCTGGAAACACCATATATTTT. It specifies CASSPAGPGSGNTIYF. The genes are TRBV5-1 and TRBJ1-3, with D unclear. V was shortened by 4 bases and J by 0 bases, with 14 bases between the two germline ends. This CDR3 has 16 residues. Germline loops: CDR1 SGHRS, CDR2 YFSETQ.

This clonotype was counted between two and nine times. The chain employs TRBV12-3 or TRBV12-4 and TRBJ1-4; D is perhaps TRBD1 (5 bases). The length of the CDR3 is 14 residues. Trimming took 5 bases from V and 8 from J, leaving 15 bases between them. The DNA of the CDR3 is TGTGCCAGCAGTCCCCGGGGGGTTGGAGAAAAACTGTTTTTT. Residues: CASSPRGVGEKLFF.